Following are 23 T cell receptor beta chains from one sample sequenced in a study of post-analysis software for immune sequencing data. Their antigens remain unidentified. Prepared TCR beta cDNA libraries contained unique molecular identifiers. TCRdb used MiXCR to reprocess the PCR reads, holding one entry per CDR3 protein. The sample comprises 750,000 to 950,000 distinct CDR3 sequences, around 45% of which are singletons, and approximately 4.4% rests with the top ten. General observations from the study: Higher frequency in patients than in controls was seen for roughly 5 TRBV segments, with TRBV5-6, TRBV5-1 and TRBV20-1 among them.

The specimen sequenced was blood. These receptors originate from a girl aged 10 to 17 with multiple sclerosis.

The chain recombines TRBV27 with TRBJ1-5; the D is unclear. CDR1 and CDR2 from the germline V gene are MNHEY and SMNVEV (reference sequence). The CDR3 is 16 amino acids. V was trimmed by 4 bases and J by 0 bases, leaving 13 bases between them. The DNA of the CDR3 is TGTGCCAGCAGTTACCTGCCCCTTTATAGCAATCAGCCCCAGCATTTT. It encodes CASSYLPLYSNQPQHF.

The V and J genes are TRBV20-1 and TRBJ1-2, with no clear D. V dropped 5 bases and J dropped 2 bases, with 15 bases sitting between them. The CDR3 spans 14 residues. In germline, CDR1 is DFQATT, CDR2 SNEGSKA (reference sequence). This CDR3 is CSAPPRAVNYGYTF. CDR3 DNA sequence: TGCAGTGCTCCACCTCGGGCAGTCAACTATGGCTACACCTTC.

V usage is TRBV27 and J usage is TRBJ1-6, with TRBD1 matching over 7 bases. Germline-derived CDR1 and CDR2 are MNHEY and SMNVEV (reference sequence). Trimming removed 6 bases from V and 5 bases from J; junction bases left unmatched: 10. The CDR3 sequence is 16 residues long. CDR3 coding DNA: TGTGCCAGCAGATCATTCAGGGGGTCGAATAATTCACCCCTCCACTTT. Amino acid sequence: CASRSFRGSNNSPLHF.

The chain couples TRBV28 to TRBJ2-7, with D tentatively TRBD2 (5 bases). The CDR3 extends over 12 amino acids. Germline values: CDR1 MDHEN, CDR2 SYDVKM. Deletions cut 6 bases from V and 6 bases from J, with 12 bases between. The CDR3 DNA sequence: TGTGCCAGCAGGCAACAGAGCGGCGAGCAGTACTTC. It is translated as CASRQQSGEQYF. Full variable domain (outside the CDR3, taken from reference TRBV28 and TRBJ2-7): DVKVTQSSRYLVKRTGEKVFLECVQDMDHENMFWYRQDPGLGLRLIYFSYDVKMKEKGDIPEGYSVSREKKERFSLILESASTNQTSMYLCASRQQSGEQYFGPGTRLTVT.

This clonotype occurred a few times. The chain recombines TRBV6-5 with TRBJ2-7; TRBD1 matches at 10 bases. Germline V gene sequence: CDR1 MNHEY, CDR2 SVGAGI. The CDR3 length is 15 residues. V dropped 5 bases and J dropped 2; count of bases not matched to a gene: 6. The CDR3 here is CASSKGTGDTYEQYF. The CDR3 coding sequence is TGTGCCAGCAGTAAGGGGACAGGGGACACCTACGAGCAGTACTTC.

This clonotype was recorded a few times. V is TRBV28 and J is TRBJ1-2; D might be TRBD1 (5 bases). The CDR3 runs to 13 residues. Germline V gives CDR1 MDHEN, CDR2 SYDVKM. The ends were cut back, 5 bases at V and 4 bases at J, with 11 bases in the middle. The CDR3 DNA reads TGTGCCAGCAGTCCTCCTGGGGCCTATGGCTACACCTTC. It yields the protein CASSPPGAYGYTF.

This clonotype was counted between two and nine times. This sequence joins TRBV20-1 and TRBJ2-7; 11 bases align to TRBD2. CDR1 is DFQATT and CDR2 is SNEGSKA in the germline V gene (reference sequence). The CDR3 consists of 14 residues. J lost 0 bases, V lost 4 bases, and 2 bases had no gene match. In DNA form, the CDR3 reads TGCAGTGCTAAACTAGCGGGAGTCTCCTACGAGCAGTACTTC. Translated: CSAKLAGVSYEQYF.

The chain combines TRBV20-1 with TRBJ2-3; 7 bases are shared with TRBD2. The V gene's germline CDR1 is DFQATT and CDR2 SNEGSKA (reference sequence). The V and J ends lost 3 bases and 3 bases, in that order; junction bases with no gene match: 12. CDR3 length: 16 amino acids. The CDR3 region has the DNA TGCAGTGCTAGCGCCGATGCGGGAGTGGGAACAGATACGCAGTATTTT. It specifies CSASADAGVGTDTQYF.

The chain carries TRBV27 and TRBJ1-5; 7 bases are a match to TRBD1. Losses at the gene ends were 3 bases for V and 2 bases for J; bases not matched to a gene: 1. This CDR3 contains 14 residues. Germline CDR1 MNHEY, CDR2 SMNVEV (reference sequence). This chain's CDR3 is CASSFDRGNQPQHF. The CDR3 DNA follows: TGTGCCAGCAGTTTCGACAGGGGCAATCAGCCCCAGCATTTT.

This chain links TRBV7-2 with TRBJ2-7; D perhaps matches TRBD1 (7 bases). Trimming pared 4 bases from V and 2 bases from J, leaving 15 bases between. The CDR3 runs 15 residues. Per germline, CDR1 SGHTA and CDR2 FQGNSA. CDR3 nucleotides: TGTGCCAGCAGCTCGAGGACAGGACTAACCTACGAGCAGTACTTC. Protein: CASSSRTGLTYEQYF. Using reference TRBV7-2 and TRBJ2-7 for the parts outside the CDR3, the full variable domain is GAGVSQSPSNKVTEKGKDVELRCDPISGHTALYWYRQSLGQGLEFLIYFQGNSAPDKSGLPSDRFSAERTGGSVSTLTIQRTQQEDSAVYLCASSSRTGLTYEQYFGPGTRLTVT.

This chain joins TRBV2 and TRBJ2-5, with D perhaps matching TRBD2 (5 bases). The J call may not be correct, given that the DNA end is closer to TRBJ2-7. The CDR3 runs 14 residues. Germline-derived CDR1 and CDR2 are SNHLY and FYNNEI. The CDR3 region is CASSETGFNHEQYF. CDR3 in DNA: TGTGCCAGCAGTGAAACGGGGTTCAACCACGAGCAGTACTTC.

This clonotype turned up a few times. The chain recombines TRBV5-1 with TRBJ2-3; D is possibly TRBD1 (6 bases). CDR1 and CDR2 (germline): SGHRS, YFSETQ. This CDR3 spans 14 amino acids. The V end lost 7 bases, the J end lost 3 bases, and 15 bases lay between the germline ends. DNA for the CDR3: TGCGCCAGCCTACCCAGGGGCCCAACAGATACGCAGTATTTT. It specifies CASLPRGPTDTQYF.

The CDR3 DNA is TGCGCCAGCACTGGAGTTTCCGAGCAGTACTTC. It encodes CASTGVSEQYF. The chain combines TRBV10-2 with TRBJ2-5; no clear D. Matching the DNA end better, TRBJ2-7 makes the J call doubtful. From germline, CDR1 is WSHSY and CDR2 SAAADI. This CDR3 has 11 amino acids.

In DNA form, the CDR3 reads TGTGCCAGCAGCACCACTCCGACTCTGAGCTCCTACAATGAGCAGTTCTTC. Encoded protein: CASSTTPTLSSYNEQFF. V and J are TRBV7-9 and TRBJ2-1; the D is unclear. The germline V and J ends were trimmed by 5 bases and 0 bases, with 17 bases remaining between them. The CDR3 spans 17 residues. Germline loops: CDR1 SEHNR, CDR2 FQNEAQ (reference sequence).

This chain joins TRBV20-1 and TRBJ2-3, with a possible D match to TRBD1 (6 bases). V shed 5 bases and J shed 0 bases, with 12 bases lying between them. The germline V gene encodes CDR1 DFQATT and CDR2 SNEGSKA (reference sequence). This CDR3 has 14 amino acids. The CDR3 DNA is TGCAGTGCTCTAAGACAGGATAGCACAGATACGCAGTATTTT. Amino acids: CSALRQDSTDTQYF.

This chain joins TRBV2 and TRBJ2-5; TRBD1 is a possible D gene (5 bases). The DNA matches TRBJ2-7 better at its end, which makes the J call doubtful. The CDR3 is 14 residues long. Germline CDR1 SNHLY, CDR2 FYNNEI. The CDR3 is CASSGVGVDLEQYF. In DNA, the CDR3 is TGTGCCAGCAGTGGGGTAGGGGTAGATCTCGAGCAGTACTTC.

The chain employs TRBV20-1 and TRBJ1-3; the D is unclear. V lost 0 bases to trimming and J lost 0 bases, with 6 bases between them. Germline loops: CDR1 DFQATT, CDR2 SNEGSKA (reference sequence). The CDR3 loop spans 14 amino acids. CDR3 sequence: CSAREVNSGNTIYF. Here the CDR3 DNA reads TGCAGTGCTAGAGAAGTCAACTCTGGAAACACCATATATTTT.

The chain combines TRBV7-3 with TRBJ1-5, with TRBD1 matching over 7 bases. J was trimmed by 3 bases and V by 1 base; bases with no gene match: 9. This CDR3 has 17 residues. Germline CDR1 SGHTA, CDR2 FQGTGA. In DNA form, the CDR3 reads TGTGCCAGCAGCTTAAGATCCTACGACAGGGTCAATCAGCCCCAGCATTTT. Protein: CASSLRSYDRVNQPQHF.

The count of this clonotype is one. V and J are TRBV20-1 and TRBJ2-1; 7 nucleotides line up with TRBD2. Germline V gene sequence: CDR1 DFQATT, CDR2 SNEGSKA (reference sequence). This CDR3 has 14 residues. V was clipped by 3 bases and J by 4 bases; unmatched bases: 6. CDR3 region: CSASAWEGYNEQFF. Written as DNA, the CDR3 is TGCAGTGCTAGTGCGTGGGAGGGTTACAATGAGCAGTTCTTC.

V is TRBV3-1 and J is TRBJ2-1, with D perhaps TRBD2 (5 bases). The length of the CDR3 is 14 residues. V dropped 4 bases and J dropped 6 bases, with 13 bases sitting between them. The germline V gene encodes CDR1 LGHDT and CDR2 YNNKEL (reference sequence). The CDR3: CASSPEGPSNEQFF. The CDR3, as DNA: TGTGCCAGCAGCCCAGAGGGCCCCAGCAATGAGCAGTTCTTC.

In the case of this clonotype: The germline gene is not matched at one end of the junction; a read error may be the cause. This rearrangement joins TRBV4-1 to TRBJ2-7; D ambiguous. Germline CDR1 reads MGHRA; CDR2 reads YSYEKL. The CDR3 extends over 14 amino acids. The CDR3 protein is CASSQEGGLYEQDF. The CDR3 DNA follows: TGCGCCAGCAGCCAAGAAGGCGGATTATACGAGCAGGACTTC.

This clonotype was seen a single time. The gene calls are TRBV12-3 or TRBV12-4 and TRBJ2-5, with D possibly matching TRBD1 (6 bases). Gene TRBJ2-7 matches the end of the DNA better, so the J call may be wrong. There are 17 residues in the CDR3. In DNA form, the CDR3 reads TGTGCCAGCAGTGGGGGAGACAGGCTAGGCTCCTACTACGAGCAGTACTTC. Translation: CASSGGDRLGSYYEQYF.

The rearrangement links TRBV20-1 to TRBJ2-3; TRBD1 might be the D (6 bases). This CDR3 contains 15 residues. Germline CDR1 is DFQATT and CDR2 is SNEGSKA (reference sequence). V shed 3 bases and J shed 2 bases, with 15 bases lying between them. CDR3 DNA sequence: TGCAGTGCTAGGGATTTCAGGGGCTCCACAGATACGCAGTATTTT. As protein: CSARDFRGSTDTQYF.